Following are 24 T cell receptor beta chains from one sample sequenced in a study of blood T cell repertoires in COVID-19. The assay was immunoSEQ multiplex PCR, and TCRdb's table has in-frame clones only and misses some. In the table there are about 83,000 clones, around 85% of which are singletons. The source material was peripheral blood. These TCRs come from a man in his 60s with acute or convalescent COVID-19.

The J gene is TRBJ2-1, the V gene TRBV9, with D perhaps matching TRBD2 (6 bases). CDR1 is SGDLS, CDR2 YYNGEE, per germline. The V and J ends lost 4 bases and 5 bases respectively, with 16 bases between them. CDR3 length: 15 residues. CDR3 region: CASSPRLGGDNEQFF. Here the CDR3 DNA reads TGTGCCAGCAGCCCCCGACTAGGCGGGGACAATGAGCAGTTCTTC.

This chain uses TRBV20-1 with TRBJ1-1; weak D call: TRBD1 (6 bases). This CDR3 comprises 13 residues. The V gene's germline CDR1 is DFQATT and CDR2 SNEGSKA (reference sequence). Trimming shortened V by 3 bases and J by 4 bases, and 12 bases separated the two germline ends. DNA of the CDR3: TGCAGTGCTAGTGTGGGGGCTGGCACTGAAGCTTTCTTT. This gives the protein CSASVGAGTEAFF.

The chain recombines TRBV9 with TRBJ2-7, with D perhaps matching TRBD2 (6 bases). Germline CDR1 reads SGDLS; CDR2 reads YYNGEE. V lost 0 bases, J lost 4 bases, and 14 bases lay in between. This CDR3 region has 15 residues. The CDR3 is CASSVEGGTLYEQYF. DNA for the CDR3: TGTGCCAGCAGCGTAGAAGGCGGGACGCTGTACGAGCAGTACTTC.

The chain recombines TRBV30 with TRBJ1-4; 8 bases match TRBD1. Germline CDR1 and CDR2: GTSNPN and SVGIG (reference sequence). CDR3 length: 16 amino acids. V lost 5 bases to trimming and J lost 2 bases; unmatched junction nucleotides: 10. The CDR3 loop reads CAWGPGQGNTNEKLFF. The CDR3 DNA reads TGTGCCTGGGGTCCCGGACAGGGAAATACTAATGAAAAACTGTTTTTT. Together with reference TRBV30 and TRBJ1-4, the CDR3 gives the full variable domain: SQTIHQWPATLVQPVGSPLSLECTVEGTSNPNLYWYRQAAGRGLQLLFYSVGIGQISSEVPQNLSASRPQDRQFILSSKKLLLSDSGFYLCAWGPGQGNTNEKLFFGSGTQLSVL.

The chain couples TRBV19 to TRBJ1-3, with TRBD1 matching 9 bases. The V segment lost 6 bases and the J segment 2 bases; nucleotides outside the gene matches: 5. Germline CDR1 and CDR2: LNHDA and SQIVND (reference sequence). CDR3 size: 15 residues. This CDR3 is CASSRQGGPGNTIYF. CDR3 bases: TGTGCCAGTAGCCGACAGGGGGGTCCTGGAAACACCATATATTTT.

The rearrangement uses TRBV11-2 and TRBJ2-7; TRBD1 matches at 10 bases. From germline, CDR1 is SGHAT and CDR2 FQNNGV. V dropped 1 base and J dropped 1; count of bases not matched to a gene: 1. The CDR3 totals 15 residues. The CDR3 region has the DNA TGTGCCAGCAGCTTAGTGGGACAGGGGTCCTACGAGCAGTACTTC. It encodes CASSLVGQGSYEQYF.

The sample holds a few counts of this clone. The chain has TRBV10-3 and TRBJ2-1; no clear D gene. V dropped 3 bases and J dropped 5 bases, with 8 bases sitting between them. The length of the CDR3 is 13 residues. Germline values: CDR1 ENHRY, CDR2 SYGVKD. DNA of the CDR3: TGTGCCATCAGTGATAGTGTAAACAATGAGCAGTTCTTC. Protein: CAISDSVNNEQFF.

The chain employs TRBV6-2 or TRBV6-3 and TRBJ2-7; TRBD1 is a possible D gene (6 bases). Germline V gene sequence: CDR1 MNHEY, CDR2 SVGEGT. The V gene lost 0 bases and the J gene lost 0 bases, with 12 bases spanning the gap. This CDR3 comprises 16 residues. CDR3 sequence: CASSYSRTEGSYEQYF. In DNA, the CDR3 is TGTGCCAGCAGTTACTCTAGGACAGAAGGCTCCTACGAGCAGTACTTC.

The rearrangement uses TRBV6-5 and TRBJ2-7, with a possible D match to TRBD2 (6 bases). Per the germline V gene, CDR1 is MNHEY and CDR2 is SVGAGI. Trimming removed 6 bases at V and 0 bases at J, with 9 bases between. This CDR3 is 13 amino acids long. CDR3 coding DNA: TGTGCCAGCAGGTCGGGGGACTCCTACGAGCAGTACTTC. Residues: CASRSGDSYEQYF.

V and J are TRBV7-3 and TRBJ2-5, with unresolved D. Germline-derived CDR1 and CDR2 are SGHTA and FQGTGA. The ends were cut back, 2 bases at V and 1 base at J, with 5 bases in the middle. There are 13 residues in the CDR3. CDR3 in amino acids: CASSLFVQETQYF. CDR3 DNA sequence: TGTGCCAGCAGCTTATTCGTCCAAGAGACCCAGTACTTC.

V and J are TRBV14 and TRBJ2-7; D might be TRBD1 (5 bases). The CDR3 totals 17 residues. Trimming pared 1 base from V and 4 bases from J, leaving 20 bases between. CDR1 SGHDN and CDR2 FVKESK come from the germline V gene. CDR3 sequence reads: CASSQGPTRAGLYEQYF. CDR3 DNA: TGTGCCAGCAGCCAAGGTCCTACTCGAGCAGGGTTATACGAGCAGTACTTC.

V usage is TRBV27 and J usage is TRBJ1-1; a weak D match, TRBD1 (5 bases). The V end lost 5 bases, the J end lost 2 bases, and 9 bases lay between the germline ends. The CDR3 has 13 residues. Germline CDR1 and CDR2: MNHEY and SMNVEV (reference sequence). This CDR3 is CASSPTGNTEAFF. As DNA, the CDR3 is TGTGCCAGCAGTCCTACAGGAAACACTGAAGCTTTCTTT.

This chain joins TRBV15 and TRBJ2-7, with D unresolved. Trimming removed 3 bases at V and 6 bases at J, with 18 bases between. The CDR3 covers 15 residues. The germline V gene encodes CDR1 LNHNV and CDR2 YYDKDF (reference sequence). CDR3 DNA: TGTGCCACCAGCAGGTCCGGGTCGGGTCCTTCCGAGCAGTACTTC. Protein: CATSRSGSGPSEQYF.

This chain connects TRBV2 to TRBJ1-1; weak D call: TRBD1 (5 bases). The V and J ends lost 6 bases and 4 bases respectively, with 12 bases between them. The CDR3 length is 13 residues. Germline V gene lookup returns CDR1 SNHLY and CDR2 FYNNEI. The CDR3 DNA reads TGTGCCAGCAGGGTTCCGGGGGGCACTGAAGCTTTCTTT. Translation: CASRVPGGTEAFF.

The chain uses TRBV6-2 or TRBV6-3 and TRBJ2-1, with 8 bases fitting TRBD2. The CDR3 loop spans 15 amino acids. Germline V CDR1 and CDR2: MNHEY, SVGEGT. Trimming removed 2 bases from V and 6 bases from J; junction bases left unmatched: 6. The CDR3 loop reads CASSYPGGGINEQFF. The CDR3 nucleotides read TGTGCCAGCAGTTACCCGGGGGGGGGCATCAATGAGCAGTTCTTC.

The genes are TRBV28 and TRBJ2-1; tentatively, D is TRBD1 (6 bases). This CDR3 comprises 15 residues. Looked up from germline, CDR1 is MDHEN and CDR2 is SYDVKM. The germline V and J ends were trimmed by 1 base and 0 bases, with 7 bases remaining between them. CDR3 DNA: TGTGCCAGCAGTTTATTGGGGGCCTCCTACAATGAGCAGTTCTTC. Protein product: CASSLLGASYNEQFF.

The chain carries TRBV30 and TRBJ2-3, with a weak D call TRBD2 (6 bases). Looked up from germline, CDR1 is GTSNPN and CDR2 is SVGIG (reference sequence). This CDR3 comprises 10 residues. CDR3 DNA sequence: TGTGCGGGGACGGGGGTTACGCAGTATTTT. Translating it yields CAGTGVTQYF. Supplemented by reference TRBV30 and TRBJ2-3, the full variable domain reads SQTIHQWPATLVQPVGSPLSLECTVEGTSNPNLYWYRQAAGRGLQLLFYSVGIGQISSEVPQNLSASRPQDRQFILSSKKLLLSDSGFYLCAGTGVTQYFGPGTRLTVL.

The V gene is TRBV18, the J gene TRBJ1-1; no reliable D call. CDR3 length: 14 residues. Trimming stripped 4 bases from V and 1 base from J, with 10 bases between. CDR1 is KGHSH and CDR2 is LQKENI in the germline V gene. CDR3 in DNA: TGTGCCAGCTCACGAACCGAGGGGAACACTGAAGCTTTCTTT. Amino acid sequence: CASSRTEGNTEAFF.

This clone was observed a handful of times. Here the CDR3 DNA reads TGTGCCAGCTCACCACCGGGGAGGGGCGGGGAAGCTTTCTTT. Protein sequence: CASSPPGRGGEAFF. The J gene is TRBJ1-1, the V gene TRBV18; TRBD1 might be the D (5 bases). V shed 0 bases and J shed 8 bases, with 13 bases lying between them. The length of the CDR3 is 14 residues. CDR1 and CDR2 from the germline V gene are KGHSH and LQKENI. The full variable domain, rest sourced from reference TRBV18 and TRBJ1-1, is NAGVMQNPRHLVRRRGQEARLRCSPMKGHSHVYWYRQLPEEGLKFMVYLQKENIIDESGMPKERFSAEFPKEGPSILRIQQVVRGDSAAYFCASSPPGRGGEAFFGQGTRLTVV.

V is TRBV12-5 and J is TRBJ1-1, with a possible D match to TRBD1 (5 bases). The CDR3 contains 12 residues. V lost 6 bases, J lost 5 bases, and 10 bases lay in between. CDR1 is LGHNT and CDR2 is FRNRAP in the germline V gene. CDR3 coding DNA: TGTGCTAGTGGCCAGGGTGTGACTGAAGCTTTCTTT. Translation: CASGQGVTEAFF.

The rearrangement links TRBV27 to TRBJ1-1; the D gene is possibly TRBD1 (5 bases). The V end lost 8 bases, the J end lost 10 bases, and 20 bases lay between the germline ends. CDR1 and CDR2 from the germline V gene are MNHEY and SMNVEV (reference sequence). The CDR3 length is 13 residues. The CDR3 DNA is TGTGCCAGCCGTAGTTCAGGGTTGATTGGAGCTTTCTTT. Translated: CASRSSGLIGAFF.

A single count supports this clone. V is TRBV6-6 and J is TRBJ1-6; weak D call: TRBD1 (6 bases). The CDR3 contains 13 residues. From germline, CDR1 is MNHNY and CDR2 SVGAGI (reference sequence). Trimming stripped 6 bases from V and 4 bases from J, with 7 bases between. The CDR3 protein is CASRQGYNSPLHF. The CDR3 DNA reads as TGTGCCAGCAGACAGGGATATAATTCACCCCTCCACTTT.

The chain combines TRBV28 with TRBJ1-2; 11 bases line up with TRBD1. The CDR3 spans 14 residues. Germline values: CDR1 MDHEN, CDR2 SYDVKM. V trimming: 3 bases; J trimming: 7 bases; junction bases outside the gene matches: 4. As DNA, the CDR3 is TGTGCCAGCAGTTTGGGGACAGGGGGACGTGGCTACACCTTC. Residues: CASSLGTGGRGYTF.

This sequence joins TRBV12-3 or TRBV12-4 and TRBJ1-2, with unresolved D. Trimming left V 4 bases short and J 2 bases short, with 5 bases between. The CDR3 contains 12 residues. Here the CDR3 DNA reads TGTGCCAGCAGTTACCAGAACTATGGCTACACCTTC. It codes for CASSYQNYGYTF.